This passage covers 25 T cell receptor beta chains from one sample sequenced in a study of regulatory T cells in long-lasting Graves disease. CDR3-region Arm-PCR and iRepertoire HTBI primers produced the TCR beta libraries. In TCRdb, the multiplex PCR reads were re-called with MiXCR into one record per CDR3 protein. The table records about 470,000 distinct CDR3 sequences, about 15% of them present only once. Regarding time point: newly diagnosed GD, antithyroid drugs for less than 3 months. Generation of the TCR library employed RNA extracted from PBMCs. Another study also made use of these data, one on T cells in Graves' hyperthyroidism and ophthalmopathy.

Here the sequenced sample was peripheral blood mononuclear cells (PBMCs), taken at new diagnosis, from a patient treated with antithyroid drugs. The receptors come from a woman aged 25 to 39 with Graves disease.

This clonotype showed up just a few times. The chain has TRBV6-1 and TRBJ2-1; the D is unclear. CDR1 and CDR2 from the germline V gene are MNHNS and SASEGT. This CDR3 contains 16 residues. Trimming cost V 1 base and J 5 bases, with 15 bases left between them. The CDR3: CASSEEDVERNNEQFF. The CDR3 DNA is TGTGCCAGCAGTGAAGAAGACGTAGAACGAAACAATGAGCAGTTCTTC.

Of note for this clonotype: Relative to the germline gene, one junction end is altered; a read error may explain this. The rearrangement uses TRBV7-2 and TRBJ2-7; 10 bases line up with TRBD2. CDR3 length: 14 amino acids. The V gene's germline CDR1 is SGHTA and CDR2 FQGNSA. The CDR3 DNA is TGCGCCAGCAGCCGGGGACTAGCGTCCTACGAGCAGTACTTC. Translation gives CASSRGLASYEQYF.

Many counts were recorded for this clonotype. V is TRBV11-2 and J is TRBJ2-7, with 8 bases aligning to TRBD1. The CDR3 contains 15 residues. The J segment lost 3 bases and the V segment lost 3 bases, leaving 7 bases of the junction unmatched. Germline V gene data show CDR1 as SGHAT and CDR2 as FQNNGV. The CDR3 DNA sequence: TGTGCCAGCAGCTTGGAGGACAGGGTCTTCTACGAGCAGTACTTC. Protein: CASSLEDRVFYEQYF. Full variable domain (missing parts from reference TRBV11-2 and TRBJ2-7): EAGVAQSPRYKIIEKRQSVAFWCNPISGHATLYWYQQILGQGPKLLIQFQNNGVVDDSQLPKDRFSAERLKGVDSTLKIQPAKLEDSAVYLCASSLEDRVFYEQYFGPGTRLTVT.

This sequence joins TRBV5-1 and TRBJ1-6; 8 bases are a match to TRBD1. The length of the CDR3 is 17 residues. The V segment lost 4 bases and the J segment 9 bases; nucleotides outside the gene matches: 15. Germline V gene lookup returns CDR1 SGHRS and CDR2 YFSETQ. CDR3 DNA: TGCGCCAGCAGCCCCGGGGTTAAGGACAGGGCTCCTTCACCCCTCCACTTT. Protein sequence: CASSPGVKDRAPSPLHF.

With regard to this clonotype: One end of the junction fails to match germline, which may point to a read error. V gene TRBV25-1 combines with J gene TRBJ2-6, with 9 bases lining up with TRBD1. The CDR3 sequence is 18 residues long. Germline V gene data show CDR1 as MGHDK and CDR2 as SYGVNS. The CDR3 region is CASSVTGGLGSEANVLTF. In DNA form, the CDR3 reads TGTGCCAGCAGTGTAACAGGGGGCCTGGGGTCTGAGGCCAACGTCCTGACTTTC.

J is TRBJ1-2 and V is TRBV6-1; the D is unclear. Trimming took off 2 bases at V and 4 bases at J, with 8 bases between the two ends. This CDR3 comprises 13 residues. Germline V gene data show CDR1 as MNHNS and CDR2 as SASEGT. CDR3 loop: CASSEYKSYGYTF. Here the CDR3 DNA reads TGTGCCAGCAGTGAATACAAGAGCTATGGCTACACCTTC.

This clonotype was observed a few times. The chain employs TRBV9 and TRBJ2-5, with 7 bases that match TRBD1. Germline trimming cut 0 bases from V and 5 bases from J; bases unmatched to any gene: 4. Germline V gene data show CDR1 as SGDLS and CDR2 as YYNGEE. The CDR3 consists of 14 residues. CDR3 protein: CASSVEGAEETQYF. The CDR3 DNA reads TGTGCCAGCAGCGTAGAGGGGGCCGAGGAGACCCAGTACTTC.

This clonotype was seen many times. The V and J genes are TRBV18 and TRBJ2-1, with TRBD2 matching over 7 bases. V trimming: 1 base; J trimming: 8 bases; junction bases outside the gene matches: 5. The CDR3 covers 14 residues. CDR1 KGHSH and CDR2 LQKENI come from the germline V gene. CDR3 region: CASSPRVGGDEQFF. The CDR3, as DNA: TGTGCCAGCTCACCACGTGTGGGAGGGGATGAGCAGTTCTTC.

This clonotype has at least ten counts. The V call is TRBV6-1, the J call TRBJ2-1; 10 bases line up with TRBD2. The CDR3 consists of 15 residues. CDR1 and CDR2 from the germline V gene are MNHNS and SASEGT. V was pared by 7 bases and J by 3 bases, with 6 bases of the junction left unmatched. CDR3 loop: CASTAGTSVYNEQFF. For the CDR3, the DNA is TGTGCCAGCACCGCAGGGACTAGCGTCTACAATGAGCAGTTCTTC.

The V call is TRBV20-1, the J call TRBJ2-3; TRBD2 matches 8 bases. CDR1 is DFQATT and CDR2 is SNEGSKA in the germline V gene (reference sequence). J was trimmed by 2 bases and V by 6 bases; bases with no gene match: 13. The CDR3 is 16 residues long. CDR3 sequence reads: CSAPAGGALVTDTQYF. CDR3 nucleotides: TGCAGTGCCCCGGCGGGAGGCGCCCTAGTCACAGATACGCAGTATTTT.

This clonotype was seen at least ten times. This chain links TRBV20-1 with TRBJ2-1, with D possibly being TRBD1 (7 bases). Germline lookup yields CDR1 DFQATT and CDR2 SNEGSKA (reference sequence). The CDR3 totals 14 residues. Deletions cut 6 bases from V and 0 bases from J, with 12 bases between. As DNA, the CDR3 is TGCAGTGCGAGGGGGCGGGACTCCTACAATGAGCAGTTCTTC. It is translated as CSARGRDSYNEQFF.

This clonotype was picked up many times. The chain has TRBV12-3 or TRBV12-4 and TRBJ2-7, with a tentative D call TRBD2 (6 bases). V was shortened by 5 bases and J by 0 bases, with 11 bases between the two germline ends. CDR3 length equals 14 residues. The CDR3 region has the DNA TGTGCCAGCAGTCGGGGTAGCGGCTCCTACGAGCAGTACTTC. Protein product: CASSRGSGSYEQYF.

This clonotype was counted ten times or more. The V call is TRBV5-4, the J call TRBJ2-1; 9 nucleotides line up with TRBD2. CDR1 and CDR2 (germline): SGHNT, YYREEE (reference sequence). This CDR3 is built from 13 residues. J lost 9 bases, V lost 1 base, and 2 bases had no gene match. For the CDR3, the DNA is TGTGCCAGCAGCTTGACTAGCGGGCGTGAGCAGTTCTTC. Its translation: CASSLTSGREQFF.

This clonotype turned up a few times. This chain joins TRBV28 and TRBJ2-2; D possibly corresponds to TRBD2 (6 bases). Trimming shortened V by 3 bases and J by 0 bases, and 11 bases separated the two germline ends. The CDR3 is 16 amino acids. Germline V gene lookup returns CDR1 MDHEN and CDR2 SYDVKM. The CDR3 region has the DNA TGTGCCAGCAGTTTGGATAGCGGTTCGAACACCGGGGAGCTGTTTTTT. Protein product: CASSLDSGSNTGELFF.

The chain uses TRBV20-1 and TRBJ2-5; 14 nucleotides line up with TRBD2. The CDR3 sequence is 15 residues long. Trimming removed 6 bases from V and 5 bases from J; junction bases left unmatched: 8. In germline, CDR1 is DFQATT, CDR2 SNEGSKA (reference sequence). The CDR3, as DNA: TGCAGTGCGTCCCCCGGGACTAGCGGGAGTGAGACCCAGTACTTC. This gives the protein CSASPGTSGSETQYF.

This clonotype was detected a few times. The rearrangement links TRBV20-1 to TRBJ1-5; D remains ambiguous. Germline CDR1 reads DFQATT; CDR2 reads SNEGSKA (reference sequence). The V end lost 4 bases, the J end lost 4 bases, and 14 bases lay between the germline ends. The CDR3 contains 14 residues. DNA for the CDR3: TGCAGTGCTATAAGGGCCGACGGGAATCAGCCCCAGCATTTT. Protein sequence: CSAIRADGNQPQHF.

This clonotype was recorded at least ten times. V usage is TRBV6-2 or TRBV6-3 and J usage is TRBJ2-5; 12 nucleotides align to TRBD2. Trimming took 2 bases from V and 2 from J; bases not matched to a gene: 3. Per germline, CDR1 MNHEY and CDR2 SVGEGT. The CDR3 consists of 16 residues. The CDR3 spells CASSYGLAGGQETQYF. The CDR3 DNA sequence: TGTGCCAGCAGTTACGGGCTAGCGGGGGGGCAAGAGACCCAGTACTTC.

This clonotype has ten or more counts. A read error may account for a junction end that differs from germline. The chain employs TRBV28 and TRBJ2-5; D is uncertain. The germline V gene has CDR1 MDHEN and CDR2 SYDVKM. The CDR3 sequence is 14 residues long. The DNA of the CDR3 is TGTGCCAGCAGTTTTGGCTTGCCTCAAGGGACCCAGTACTTC. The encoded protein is CASSFGLPQGTQYF.

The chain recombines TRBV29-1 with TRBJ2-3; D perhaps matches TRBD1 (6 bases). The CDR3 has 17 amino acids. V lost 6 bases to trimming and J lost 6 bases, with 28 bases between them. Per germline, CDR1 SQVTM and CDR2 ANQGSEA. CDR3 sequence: CSVTHPLIQGRGDTQYF. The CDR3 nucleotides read TGCAGCGTCACCCATCCACTAATACAGGGCCGGGGTGATACGCAGTATTTT.

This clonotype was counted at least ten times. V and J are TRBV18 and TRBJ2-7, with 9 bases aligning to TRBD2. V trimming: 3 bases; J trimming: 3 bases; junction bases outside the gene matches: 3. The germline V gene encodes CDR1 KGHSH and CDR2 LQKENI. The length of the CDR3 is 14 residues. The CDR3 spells CASSPGTSYYEQYF. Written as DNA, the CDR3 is TGTGCCAGCTCACCCGGGACTAGCTACTACGAGCAGTACTTC.

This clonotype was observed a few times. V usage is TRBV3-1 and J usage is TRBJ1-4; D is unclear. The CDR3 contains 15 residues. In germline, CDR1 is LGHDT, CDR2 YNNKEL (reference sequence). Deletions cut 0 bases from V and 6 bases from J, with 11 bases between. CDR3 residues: CASSQESVQHEKLFF. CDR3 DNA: TGTGCCAGCAGCCAAGAATCAGTACAACATGAAAAACTGTTTTTT. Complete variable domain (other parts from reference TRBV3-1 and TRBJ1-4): DTAVSQTPKYLVTQMGNDKSIKCEQNLGHDTMYWYKQDSKKFLKIMFSYNNKELIINETVPNRFSPKSPDKAHLNLHINSLELGDSAVYFCASSQESVQHEKLFFGSGTQLSVL.

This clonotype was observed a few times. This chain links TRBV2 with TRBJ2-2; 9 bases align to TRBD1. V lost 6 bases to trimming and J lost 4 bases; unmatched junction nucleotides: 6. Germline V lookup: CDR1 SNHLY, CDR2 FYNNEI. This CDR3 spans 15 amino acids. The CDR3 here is CASRETGQGTGELFF. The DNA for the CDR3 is TGTGCCAGCAGGGAAACGGGACAGGGCACCGGGGAGCTGTTTTTT.

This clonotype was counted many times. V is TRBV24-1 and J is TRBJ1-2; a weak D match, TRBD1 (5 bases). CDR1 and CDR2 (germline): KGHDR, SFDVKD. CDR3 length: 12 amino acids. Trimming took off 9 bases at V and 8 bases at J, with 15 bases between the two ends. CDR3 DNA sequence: TGTGCCACCCCCGGGGGGATAAAGGGCTACACCTTC. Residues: CATPGGIKGYTF.

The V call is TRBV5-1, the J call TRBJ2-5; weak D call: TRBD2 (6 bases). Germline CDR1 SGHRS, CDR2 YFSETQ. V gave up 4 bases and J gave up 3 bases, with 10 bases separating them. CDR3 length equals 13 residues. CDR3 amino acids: CASSTREKETQYF. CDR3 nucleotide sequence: TGCGCCAGCAGCACCCGGGAGAAAGAGACCCAGTACTTC.

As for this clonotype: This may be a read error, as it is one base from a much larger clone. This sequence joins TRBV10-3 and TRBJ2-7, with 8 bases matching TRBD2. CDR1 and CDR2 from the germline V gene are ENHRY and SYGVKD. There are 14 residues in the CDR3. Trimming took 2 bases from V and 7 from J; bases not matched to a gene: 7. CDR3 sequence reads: CAISEGTSDNEQYF. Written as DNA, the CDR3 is TGTGCCATCAGTGAGGGGACTAGTGACAATGAGCAGTACTTC.